This record covers a single T cell receptor beta chain. This clone's antigen is unknown. A read error is possible here, since a much larger clone lies one base away. The library was made by PCR. Sequencing was performed on an Illumina HiSeq 2500. Unique molecular identifiers were incorporated into TCR beta cDNA libraries to reduce PCR and sequencing biases. Every 1 to 10 million input T cells yielded 500,000 or so cDNA molecules, meaning each molecule approximated one T cell. The same protocol used for the earlier healthy control dataset was applied to prepare and sequence the patient libraries. Samples belonging to the same batch were prepared together, multiplexed and sequenced on a shared HiSeq lane. The authors' analysis ran thus. Raw barcoded reads were processed with MIGEC, discarding single-read molecular identifier groups before consensus assembly and CDR3 extraction. VDJtools was used for post-analysis of the clonotype tables, with diversity normalized by down-sampling every dataset to the smallest sample size. Repertoire overlap clustering matched CDR3 amino acid but not nucleotide sequences to correct batch-related cross-sample contamination. Clones were called with MiXCR by TCRdb after fastp trimmed the public reads at Q25, and only in-frame beta chains were retained. Duplicate CDR3 protein sequences are folded into a single record with the most common DNA and genes. TCRdb's processing, not the study's, gives the V and J calls here. This sample has under 200,000 distinct CDR3 sequences in its table, and roughly 30% of those were observed once. The leading ten clones occupy around 3.7% of the sample.

The data belong to a study of post-analysis software for immune sequencing data (dated by TCRdb to the mid-2010s). At the level of the whole study: The recorded disease courses included relapsing-remitting, secondary progressive and progressive-relapsing multiple sclerosis, and some patients had no subtype annotation. A subset of samples was prepared in parallel using single-end sample barcoding, then pooled and co-amplified after Illumina adapter ligation. The multiple sclerosis patient repertoires were compared with 11 previously published healthy control repertoires from donors aged roughly 6 to 27 years.

The CDR3 goes from the cysteine to the phenylalanine over 16 residues. Only the CDR3 region is kept as DNA, spanning 48 bases read in frame from base 1. V and J are trimmed by 3 bases and 4 bases, and the gene matches miss 9 bases of the junction. The germline V gene sets CDR1 to SGHRS and CDR2 to YFSETQ. Beyond this particular receptor, the publication reports: Patients showed significantly higher frequencies than controls for roughly five TRBV segments, among them TRBV5-6, TRBV5-1 and TRBV20-1. Significantly lower normalized Chao1 diversity was found in multiple sclerosis patients than in controls, suggesting substantial peripheral T-cell clonal expansion. Strong co-clustering of samples prepared in the same batch was shown by direct clustering with F measure, prompting a batch-effect correction. The control group was slightly older than the multiple sclerosis patient group.

To demonstrate the VDJtools post-analysis software, the study profiled TCR beta repertoires from the peripheral blood of 13 young patients with multiple sclerosis. The multiple sclerosis patients were children and adolescents between about 6 and 16 years of age. Sequencing was done on a sample of blood. The TCR sequence derives from a girl aged 2-17 years with multiple sclerosis. The sequence is built from TRBV5-1 and TRBJ2-5; TRBD2 aligns with 10 central bases. CDR3 region: CASSSGPAGGSETQYF. Read as DNA, the sequence is TGCGCCAGCAGCTCCGGACCAGCGGGAGGGTCAGAGACCCAGTACTTC.